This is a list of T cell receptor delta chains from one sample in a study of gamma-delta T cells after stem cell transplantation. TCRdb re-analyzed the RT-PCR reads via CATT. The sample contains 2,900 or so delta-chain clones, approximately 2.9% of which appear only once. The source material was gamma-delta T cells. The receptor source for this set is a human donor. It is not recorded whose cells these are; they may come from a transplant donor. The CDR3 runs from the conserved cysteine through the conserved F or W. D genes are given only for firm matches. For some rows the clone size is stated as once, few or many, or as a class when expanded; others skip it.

CDR3: CACEPPGALTDKLIF
DNA: TGTGCCTGTGAACCACCGGGGGCCCTCACCGATAAACTCATCTTT
V: TRDV2
D: NA
size: NA
J: TRDJ1

CDR3: CACDTIKTGRTGDMYTDKLIF
DNA: TGTGCCTGTGACACGATAAAAACGGGCAGGACTGGGGATATGTACACCGATAAACTCATCTTT
V: TRDV2
D: TRDD3
size: medium-sized
J: TRDJ1

CDR3: CACDTVLGDTKSSWDTRQMFF
DNA: TGTGCCTGTGACACCGTACTGGGGGATACCAAGAGCTCCTGGGACACCCGACAGATGTTTTTC
V: TRDV2
D: TRDD3
size: NA
J: TRDJ3

CDR3: CACDVLGDLTAQLFF
DNA: TGTGCCTGTGACGTACTGGGGGATTTGACAGCACAACTCTTCTTT
V: TRDV2
D: TRDD3
size: medium-sized
J: TRDJ2

CDR3: CACDTVSKLGESTDKLIF
DNA: TGTGCCTGTGACACCGTCTCGAAACTGGGGGAGAGCACCGATAAACTCATCTTT
V: TRDV2
D: TRDD3
size: large
J: TRDJ1

CDR3: CACDKLGDTGSWDTRQMFF
DNA: TGTGCCTGTGACAAACTGGGGGATACGGGATCCTGGGACACCCGACAGATGTTTTTC
V: TRDV2
D: TRDD3
size: NA
J: TRDJ3

CDR3: CACDPLWGSEPSTDKLIF
DNA: TGTGCCTGTGACCCTTTGTGGGGTTCTGAACCTTCCACCGATAAACTCATCTTT
V: TRDV2
D: NA
size: few
J: TRDJ1

CDR3: CACDTGFGDTLYWDTRQMFF
DNA: TGTGCCTGTGACACCGGCTTTGGGGATACGCTCTACTGGGACACCCGACAGATGTTTTTC
V: TRDV2
D: TRDD3
size: medium-sized
J: TRDJ3

CDR3: CACDTLSGGYATTDKLIF
DNA: TGTGCCTGTGACACCCTTAGTGGGGGATACGCGACGACCGATAAACTCATCTTT
V: TRDV2
D: TRDD3
size: medium-sized
J: TRDJ1

CDR3: CACDTGGTGGQSSWDTRQMFF
DNA: TGTGCCTGTGACACCGGGGGGACTGGGGGTCAGAGCTCCTGGGACACCCGACAGATGTTTTTC
V: TRDV2
D: TRDD3
size: medium-sized
J: TRDJ3

CDR3: CACDHVVLGDSGTDKLIF
DNA: TGTGCCTGTGACCACGTTGTACTGGGGGATTCCGGCACCGATAAACTCATCTTT
V: TRDV2
D: TRDD3
size: large
J: TRDJ1

CDR3: CACDILGAAYTDKLIF
DNA: TGTGCCTGTGACATACTGGGGGCCGCGTACACCGATAAACTCATCTTT
V: TRDV2
D: TRDD3
size: NA
J: TRDJ1

CDR3: CACDTVGMGDTGGDKLIF
DNA: TGTGCCTGTGACACCGTAGGAATGGGGGATACGGGGGGGGATAAACTCATCTTT
V: TRDV2
D: TRDD3
size: medium-sized
J: TRDJ1

CDR3: CACDTLLGDTDSWDTRQMFF
DNA: TGTGCCTGTGACACCCTTCTGGGGGATACCGACTCCTGGGACACCCGACAGATGTTTTTC
V: TRDV2
D: TRDD3
size: few
J: TRDJ3

CDR3: CACDTVRIPQRSGGGSTDKLIF
DNA: TGTGCCTGTGACACCGTTAGGATTCCTCAACGATCCGGGGGAGGTTCGACCGATAAACTCATCTTT
V: TRDV2
D: NA
size: medium-sized
J: TRDJ1

CDR3: CACDTVLGADPLNTDKLIF
DNA: TGTGCCTGTGACACCGTACTGGGGGCCGACCCCCTCAACACCGATAAACTCATCTTT
V: TRDV2
D: TRDD3
size: medium-sized
J: TRDJ1